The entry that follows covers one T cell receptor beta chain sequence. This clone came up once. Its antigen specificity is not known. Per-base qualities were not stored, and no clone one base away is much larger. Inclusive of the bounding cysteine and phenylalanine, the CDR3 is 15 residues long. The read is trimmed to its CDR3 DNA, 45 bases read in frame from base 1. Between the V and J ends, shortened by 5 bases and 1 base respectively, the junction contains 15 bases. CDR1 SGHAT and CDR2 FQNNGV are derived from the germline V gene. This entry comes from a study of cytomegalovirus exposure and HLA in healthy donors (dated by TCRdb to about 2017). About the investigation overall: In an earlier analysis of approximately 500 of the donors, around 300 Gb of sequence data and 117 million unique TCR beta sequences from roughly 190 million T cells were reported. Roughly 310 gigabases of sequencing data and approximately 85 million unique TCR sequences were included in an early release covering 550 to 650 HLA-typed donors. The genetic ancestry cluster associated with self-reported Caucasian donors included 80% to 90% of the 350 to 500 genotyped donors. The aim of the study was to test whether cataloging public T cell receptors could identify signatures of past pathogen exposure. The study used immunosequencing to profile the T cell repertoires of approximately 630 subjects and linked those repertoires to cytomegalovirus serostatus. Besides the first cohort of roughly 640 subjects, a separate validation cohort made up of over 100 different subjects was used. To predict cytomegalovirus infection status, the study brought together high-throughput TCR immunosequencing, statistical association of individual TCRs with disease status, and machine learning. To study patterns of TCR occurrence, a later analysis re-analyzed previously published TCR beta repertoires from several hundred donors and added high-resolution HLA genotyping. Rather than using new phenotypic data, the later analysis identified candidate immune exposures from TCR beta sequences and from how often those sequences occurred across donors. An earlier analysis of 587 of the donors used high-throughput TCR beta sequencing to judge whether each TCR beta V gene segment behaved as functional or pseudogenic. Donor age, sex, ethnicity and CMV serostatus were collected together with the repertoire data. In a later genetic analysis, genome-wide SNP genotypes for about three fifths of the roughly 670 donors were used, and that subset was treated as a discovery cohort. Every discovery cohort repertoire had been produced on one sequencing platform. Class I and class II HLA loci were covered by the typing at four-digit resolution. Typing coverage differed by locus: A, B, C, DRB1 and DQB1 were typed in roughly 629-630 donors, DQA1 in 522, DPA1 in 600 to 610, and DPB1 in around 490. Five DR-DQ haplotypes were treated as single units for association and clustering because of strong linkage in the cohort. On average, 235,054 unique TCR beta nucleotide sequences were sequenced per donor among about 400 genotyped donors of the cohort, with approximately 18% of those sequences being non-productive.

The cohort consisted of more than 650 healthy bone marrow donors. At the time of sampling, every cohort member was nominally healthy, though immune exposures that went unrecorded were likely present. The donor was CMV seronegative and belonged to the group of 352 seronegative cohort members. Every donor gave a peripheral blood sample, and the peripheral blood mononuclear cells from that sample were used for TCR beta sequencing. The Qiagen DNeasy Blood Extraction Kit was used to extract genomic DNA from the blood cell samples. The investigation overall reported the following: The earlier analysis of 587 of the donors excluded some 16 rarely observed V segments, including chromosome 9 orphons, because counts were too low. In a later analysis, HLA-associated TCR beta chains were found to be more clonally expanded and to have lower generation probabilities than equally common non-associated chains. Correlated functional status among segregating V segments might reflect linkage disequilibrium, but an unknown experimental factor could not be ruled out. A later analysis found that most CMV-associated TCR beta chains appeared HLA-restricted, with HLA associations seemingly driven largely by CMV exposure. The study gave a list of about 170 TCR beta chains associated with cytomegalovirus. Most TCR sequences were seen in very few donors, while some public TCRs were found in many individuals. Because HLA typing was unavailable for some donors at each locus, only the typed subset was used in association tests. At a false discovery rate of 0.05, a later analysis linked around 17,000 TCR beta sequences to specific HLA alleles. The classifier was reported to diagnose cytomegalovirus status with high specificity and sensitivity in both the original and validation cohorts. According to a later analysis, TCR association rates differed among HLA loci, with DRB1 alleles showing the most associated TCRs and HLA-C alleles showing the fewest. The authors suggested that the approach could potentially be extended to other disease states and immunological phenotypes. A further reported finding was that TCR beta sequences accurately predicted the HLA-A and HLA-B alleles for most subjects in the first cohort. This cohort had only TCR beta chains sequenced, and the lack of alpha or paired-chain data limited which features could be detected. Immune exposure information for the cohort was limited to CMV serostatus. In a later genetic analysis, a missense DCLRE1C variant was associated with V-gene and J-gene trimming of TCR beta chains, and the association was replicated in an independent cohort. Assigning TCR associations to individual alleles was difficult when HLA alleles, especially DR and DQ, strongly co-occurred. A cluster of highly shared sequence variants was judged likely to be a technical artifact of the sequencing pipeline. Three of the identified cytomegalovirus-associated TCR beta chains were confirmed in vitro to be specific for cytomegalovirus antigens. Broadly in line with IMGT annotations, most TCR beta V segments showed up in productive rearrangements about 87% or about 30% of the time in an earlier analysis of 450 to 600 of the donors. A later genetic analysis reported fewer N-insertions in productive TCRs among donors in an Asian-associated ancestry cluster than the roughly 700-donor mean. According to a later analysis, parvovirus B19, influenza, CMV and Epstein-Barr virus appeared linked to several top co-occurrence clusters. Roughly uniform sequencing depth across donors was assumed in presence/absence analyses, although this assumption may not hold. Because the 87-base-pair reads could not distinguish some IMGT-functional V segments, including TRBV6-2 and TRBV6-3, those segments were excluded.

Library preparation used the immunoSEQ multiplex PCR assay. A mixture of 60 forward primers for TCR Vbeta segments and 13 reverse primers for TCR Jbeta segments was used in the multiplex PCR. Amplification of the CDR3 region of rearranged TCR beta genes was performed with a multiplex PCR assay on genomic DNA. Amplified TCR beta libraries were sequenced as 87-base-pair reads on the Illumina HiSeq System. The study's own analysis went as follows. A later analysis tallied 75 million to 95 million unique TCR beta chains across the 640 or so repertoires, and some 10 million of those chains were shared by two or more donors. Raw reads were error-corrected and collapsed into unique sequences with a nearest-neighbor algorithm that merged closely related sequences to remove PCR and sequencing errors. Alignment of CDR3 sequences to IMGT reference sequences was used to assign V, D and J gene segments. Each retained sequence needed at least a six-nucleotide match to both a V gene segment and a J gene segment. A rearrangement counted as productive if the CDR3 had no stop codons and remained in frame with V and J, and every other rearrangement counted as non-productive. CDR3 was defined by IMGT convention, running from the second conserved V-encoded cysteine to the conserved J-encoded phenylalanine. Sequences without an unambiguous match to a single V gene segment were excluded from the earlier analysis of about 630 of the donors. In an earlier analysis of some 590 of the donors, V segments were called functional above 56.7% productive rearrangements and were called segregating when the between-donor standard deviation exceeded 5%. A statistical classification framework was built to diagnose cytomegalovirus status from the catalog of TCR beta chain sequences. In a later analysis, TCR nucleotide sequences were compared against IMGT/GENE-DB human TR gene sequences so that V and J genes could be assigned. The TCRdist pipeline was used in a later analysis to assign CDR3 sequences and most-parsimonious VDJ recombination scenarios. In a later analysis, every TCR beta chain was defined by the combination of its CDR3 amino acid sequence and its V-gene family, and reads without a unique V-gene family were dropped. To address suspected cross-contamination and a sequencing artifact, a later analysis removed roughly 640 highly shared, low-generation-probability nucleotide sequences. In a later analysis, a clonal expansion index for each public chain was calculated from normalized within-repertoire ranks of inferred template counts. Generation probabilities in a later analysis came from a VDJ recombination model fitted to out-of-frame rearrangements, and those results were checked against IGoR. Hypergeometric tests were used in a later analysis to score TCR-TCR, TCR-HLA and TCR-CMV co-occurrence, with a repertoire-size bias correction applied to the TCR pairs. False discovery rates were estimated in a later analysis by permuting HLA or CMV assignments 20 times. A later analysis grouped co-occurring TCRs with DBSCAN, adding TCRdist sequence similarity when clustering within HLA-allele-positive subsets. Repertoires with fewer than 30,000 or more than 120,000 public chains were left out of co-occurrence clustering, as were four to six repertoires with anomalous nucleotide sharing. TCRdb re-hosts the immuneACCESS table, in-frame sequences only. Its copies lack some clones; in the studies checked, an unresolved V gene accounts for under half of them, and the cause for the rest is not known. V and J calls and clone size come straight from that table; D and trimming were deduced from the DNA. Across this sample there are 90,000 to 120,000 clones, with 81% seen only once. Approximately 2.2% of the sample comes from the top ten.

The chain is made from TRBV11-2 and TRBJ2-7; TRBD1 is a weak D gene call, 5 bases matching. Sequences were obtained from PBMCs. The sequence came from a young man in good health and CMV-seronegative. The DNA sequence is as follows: TGTGCCAGCAGCCAAACTCAGGGCCCGTCCTACGAGCAGTACTTC. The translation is CASSQTQGPSYEQYF.